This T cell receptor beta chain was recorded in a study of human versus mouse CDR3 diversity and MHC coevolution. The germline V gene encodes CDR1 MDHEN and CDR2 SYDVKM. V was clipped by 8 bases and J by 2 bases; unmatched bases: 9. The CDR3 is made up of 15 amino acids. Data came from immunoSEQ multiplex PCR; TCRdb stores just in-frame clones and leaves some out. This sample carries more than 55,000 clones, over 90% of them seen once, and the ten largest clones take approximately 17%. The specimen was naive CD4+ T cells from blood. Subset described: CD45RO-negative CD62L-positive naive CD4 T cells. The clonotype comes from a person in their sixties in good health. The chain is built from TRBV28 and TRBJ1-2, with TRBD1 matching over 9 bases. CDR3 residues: CASHTGGWANYGYTF. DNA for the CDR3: TGTGCCAGCCACACAGGGGGCTGGGCGAACTATGGCTACACCTTC.